The 17 T cell receptor beta chains presented below share a single source sample, sequenced in a study of CD8+CD57+ T cells in acquired aplastic anemia. Genomic DNA provided the template from which TCR beta VDJ and CDR3 profiles were obtained. TCRdb reanalysed the reads using MiXCR and keeps one entry per CDR3 protein. The profile shows under 500,000 distinct CDR3 sequences, about a third of them singletons. Patients sequenced had flow cytometry evidence of CD8+CD57+ cell expansion. Sequencing input: sorted CD4+, CD8+, or CD8+CD57+ T cells (not recorded which) from PBMCs. The origin of the receptors is a human donor with aplastic anemia.

The V call is TRBV25-1, the J call TRBJ1-3; D is uncertain. The CDR3 is 16 amino acids. Trimming cost V 4 bases and J 0 bases, with 13 bases left between them. The germline V gene encodes CDR1 MGHDK and CDR2 SYGVNS. The CDR3 region is CASSGFLQPSGNTIYF. CDR3 DNA: TGTGCCAGCAGTGGATTCTTGCAACCCTCTGGAAACACCATATATTTT.

V usage is TRBV12-3 or TRBV12-4 and J usage is TRBJ2-2, with D unclear. The germline V and J ends were trimmed by 5 bases and 2 bases, with 9 bases remaining between them. The CDR3 extends over 14 amino acids. The CDR3 bases are TGTGCCAGCAGTGAACAACGTAACACCGGGGAGCTGTTTTTT. Residues: CASSEQRNTGELFF.

About this clonotype itself: This is likely a read error, given that the CDR3 carries no conserved phenylalanine or tryptophan at its end. The V and J genes are TRBV20-1 and TRBJ2-3; D gene ambiguous. From germline, CDR1 is DFQATT and CDR2 SNEGSKA (reference sequence). CDR3 length equals 12 residues. Trimming removed 3 bases at V and 0 bases at J, with 4 bases between. The DNA for the CDR3 is TGCAGTGCTAGTCCCAGCACAGATACGCAGTATTCT. The encoded protein is CSASPSTDTQYS.

This chain uses TRBV5-4 with TRBJ1-1, with 7 bases that match TRBD1. V gave up 4 bases and J gave up 0 bases; unmatched junction bases: 6. The CDR3 is 15 amino acids. Looked up from germline, CDR1 is SGHNT and CDR2 is YYREEE (reference sequence). As DNA, the CDR3 is TGTGCCAGCAGCGTGGACAGGTCTATGAACACTGAAGCTTTCTTT. It encodes CASSVDRSMNTEAFF.

This clonotype was seen ten or more times. The chain recombines TRBV20-1 with TRBJ1-5; 7 nucleotides align to TRBD1. Germline V gene sequence: CDR1 DFQATT, CDR2 SNEGSKA (reference sequence). The CDR3 is 15 amino acids. V lost 5 bases to trimming and J lost 1 base; unmatched junction nucleotides: 8. The CDR3 region has the DNA TGCAGTGCTCAACAAGGGGGCAGAAGCAATCAGCCCCAGCATTTT. This codes for CSAQQGGRSNQPQHF.

This clonotype was seen many times. This chain connects TRBV2 to TRBJ1-6; no firm D call. Germline V lookup: CDR1 SNHLY, CDR2 FYNNEI. The CDR3 has 13 amino acids. The germline V and J ends were trimmed by 10 bases and 9 bases, with 16 bases remaining between them. CDR3 sequence (DNA): TGTGCCACGCGGACCGGGGATTTTTCACCCCTCCACTTT. Encoded protein: CATRTGDFSPLHF.

This clonotype was counted at least ten times. The chain uses TRBV5-1 and TRBJ1-6; D might be TRBD1 (6 bases). Germline CDR1 and CDR2: SGHRS and YFSETQ. The CDR3 consists of 17 residues. V gave up 0 bases and J gave up 5 bases, with 15 bases separating them. This CDR3 reads CASSLDLRTVNNSPLHF. In DNA form, the CDR3 reads TGCGCCAGCAGCTTGGACCTAAGGACAGTGAATAATTCACCCCTCCACTTT. Complete variable domain (other parts from reference TRBV5-1 and TRBJ1-6): KAGVTQTPRYLIKTRGQQVTLSCSPISGHRSVSWYQQTPGQGLQFLFEYFSETQRNKGNFPGRFSGRQFSNSRSEMNVSTLELGDSALYLCASSLDLRTVNNSPLHFGNGTRLTVT.

This clonotype was recorded only once. This chain connects TRBV19 to TRBJ1-1; D perhaps matches TRBD1 (6 bases). This CDR3 has 15 residues. V dropped 3 bases and J dropped 0 bases, with 11 bases sitting between them. The germline V gene encodes CDR1 LNHDA and CDR2 SQIVND (reference sequence). The CDR3: CASSMGHPMNTEAFF. The DNA for the CDR3 is TGTGCCAGTAGTATGGGACACCCGATGAACACTGAAGCTTTCTTT.

Notes on this clonotype: This could be a read error, since a much larger clone is one nucleotide away. The final CDR3 position lacks the conserved phenylalanine or tryptophan, pointing to a likely read error. No DNA is shown, since the ends of the CDR3 on it are uncertain; the CDR3 is the one TCRdb lists. The V call is TRBV6-5, the J call TRBJ1-1. The CDR3 length equals 13 residues, ends included. Germline V gene lookup returns CDR1 MNHEY and CDR2 SVGAGI. The CDR3 loop reads CASSYDQDTESFL.

In its sample, this clonotype was seen a few times. The chain recombines TRBV19 with TRBJ2-3; tentatively, D is TRBD2 (6 bases). The CDR3 sequence is 14 residues long. Trimming left V 4 bases short and J 3 bases short, with 11 bases between. Germline lookup yields CDR1 LNHDA and CDR2 SQIVND (reference sequence). Here the CDR3 reads CASSTGVGTDTQYF. For the CDR3, the DNA is TGTGCCAGTAGTACGGGAGTCGGTACAGATACGCAGTATTTT.

This clonotype is a singleton in its sample. The CDR3 DNA reads as TGTGCCAGCAGCAGCTCTACAGGGCTGGGTAGCACAGATACGCAGTATTTT. It translates to CASSSSTGLGSTDTQYF. The rearrangement links TRBV9 to TRBJ2-3; a possible D gene is TRBD1 (6 bases). This CDR3 contains 17 residues. Trimming left V 4 bases short and J 0 bases short, with 18 bases between. CDR1 and CDR2 from the germline V gene are SGDLS and YYNGEE.

The table lists this clonotype with a few counts. The chain combines TRBV5-1 with TRBJ2-5; D could derive from TRBD1 or TRBD2 (6 bases each). The CDR3 covers 15 residues. Germline lookup yields CDR1 SGHRS and CDR2 YFSETQ. The V end was cut by 4 bases, the J end by 0 bases, with 13 bases between. The CDR3 bases are TGCGCCAGCAGCCGTAGGAGGGGGAACCAAGAGACCCAGTACTTC. Translated: CASSRRRGNQETQYF.

A note on this clonotype: The final CDR3 position lacks the conserved phenylalanine or tryptophan, pointing to a likely read error. Because the CDR3's place on the DNA is in doubt, the DNA is left out and the CDR3 is given as listed by TCRdb. This chain connects TRBV15 to TRBJ1-4; the DNA was not compared with TRBD1, the D call given in the table. Germline CDR1 is LNHNV and CDR2 is YYDKDF (reference sequence). From its first to its last residue, the CDR3 has 10 amino acids. The CDR3 loop is CATSRKETGL.

This chain joins TRBV11-1 and TRBJ2-1, with D perhaps matching TRBD2 (6 bases). CDR3 length: 17 residues. Germline lookup yields CDR1 SGHAT and CDR2 FQDESV (reference sequence). Trimming removed 2 bases at V and 4 bases at J, with 18 bases between. Here the CDR3 DNA reads TGTGCCAGCAGCTTATTAGGTTCCGTTGCGGGGTACAATGAGCAGTTCTTC. Amino acids: CASSLLGSVAGYNEQFF.

This clonotype was detected only a few times. This chain connects TRBV11-2 to TRBJ2-6, with a possible D match to TRBD1 (5 bases). CDR1 is SGHAT, CDR2 FQNNGV, per germline. There are 15 residues in the CDR3. Trimming left V 3 bases short and J 0 bases short, with 6 bases between. The CDR3 reads CASSLGHSGANVLTF. The CDR3 DNA reads as TGTGCCAGCAGCTTGGGGCACTCTGGGGCCAACGTCCTGACTTTC.

This clonotype was seen repeatedly, ten times or more. The chain links TRBV15 to TRBJ1-2; possible D gene TRBD1, 6 bases. V was trimmed by 1 base and J by 1 base, leaving 22 bases between them. Germline values: CDR1 LNHNV, CDR2 YYDKDF (reference sequence). The CDR3 covers 19 residues. CDR3 in DNA: TGTGCCACCAGCAGAGGGGATTCGACAGGCGAGGCGGGTAACTATGGCTACACCTTC. Translating gives CATSRGDSTGEAGNYGYTF.

This clonotype has a count of ten or more. The chain carries TRBV19 and TRBJ1-5, with D unclear. The CDR3 consists of 14 residues. CDR1 is LNHDA and CDR2 is SQIVND in the germline V gene (reference sequence). The V and J ends lost 5 bases and 5 bases respectively, with 13 bases between them. CDR3 sequence (DNA): TGTGCCAGTAGTCCCCGCCGCGGCGATCAGCCCCAGCATTTT. Protein product: CASSPRRGDQPQHF.